The subject of this entry is one T cell receptor (beta chain). Per the original data handling: It was from reference gene primer amplification that nucleated cell counts were estimated. Produced via immunoSEQ multiplex PCR; TCRdb's table is partial and in-frame only. V, J and clone size are those of that table, while D and trimming were read from the DNA. The data hold about 130,000 clones, with about four fifths observed a single time. These data belong to a study of blood T cell repertoires in COVID-19. On the study more broadly: Sites in the United States, Italy and Spain provided acute and convalescent COVID-19 samples. The cDNA or gDNA used as material had been derived from T cells, B-cell-depleted T cells, or PBMCs.

V shed 3 bases, J shed 7 bases, and the junction held 10 bases outside the gene matches. Germline assignment: CDR1 KGHSH and CDR2 LQKENI. The CDR3 consists of 16 residues. The sequenced sample was peripheral blood. The sequence derives from a man in his sixties with acute or convalescent COVID-19. The chain carries TRBV18 and TRBJ2-7, with 12 positions matching TRBD2. CDR3 loop: CASSPTALAGGPEQYF. CDR3 sequence (DNA): TGTGCCAGCTCACCGACCGCCCTAGCGGGAGGGCCAGAGCAGTACTTC.